A selection of T cell receptor beta chains follows, all from one sample in a study of sequential checkpoint blockade in melanoma. This table comes from immunoSEQ multiplex PCR, and its TCRdb copy is limited to in-frame clones, with some not included. The sample shows around 18,000 clones, under 80% of them seen only once. This specimen consisted of CD8+ T cells sorted from blood (inferred from file names), obtained from a patient given nivolumab and ipilimumab in sequence. The receptors shown here come from a human donor with melanoma. Each CDR3 is given with its conserved first and last residue. D genes are given only for firm matches. Size tells how often a clone was seen (once, few, many) or the class of an expanded clone, and some rows leave it out.

D gene	clone size	V gene	J gene	CDR3 DNA	CDR3 protein
NA	NA	TRBV7-9	TRBJ1-1	TGTGCCAGCAGCTTCGTCGAAGCTTTCTTT	CASSFVEAFF
NA	few	TRBV2	TRBJ2-1	TGTGCCAGCAGTGAAATGCTACCCCTCAATGAGCAGTTCTTC	CASSEMLPLNEQFF
TRBD1	NA	TRBV4-1	TRBJ1-3	TGCGCCAGCAGCCACGGACAGGGGAGCTCTGGAAACACCATATATTTT	CASSHGQGSSGNTIYF
NA	once	TRBV4-1	TRBJ2-7	TGCGCCAGCAGCTTACCAGGGGTCGAGCAGTACTTC	CASSLPGVEQYF
TRBD1	NA	TRBV5-1	TRBJ1-1	TGCGCCAGCAGCGTGGGACAGCTCCCCACTGAAGCTTTCTTT	CASSVGQLPTEAFF
NA	NA	TRBV5-4	TRBJ2-7	TGTGCCAGCAGCTTGCAGGAAGACCTCGAGCAGTACTTC	CASSLQEDLEQYF
TRBD1	NA	TRBV29-1	TRBJ1-2	TGCAGCGTTGCCGGACAGGGGAATGGCTACACCTTC	CSVAGQGNGYTF
TRBD2	NA	TRBV15	TRBJ2-3	TGTGCCACCAGCAGAGATGCGGGAGGGGATACGCAGTATTTT	CATSRDAGGDTQYF
NA	NA	TRBV4-3	TRBJ2-7	TGCGCCAGCAGCCCCGAATTTCGAGATGGGCAGTACTTC	CASSPEFRDGQYF
TRBD2	NA	TRBV5-1	TRBJ2-2	TGCGCCAGCAGCTTGAAGGTAGCGGGGGGCTCCGGGGAGCTGTTTTTT	CASSLKVAGGSGELFF
TRBD2	NA	TRBV7-9	TRBJ2-2	TGTGCCAGCAGCTCCCCGCGGGGGAAGAACACCGGGGAGCTGTTTTTT	CASSSPRGKNTGELFF
TRBD2	few	TRBV6-4	TRBJ2-3	TGTGCCAGCAGTGGGACTAGCGGGGCAGATACGCAGTATTTT	CASSGTSGADTQYF
TRBD1	few	TRBV9	TRBJ2-7	TGTGCCAGCAGCGTAAGCCCCTCCGGGACAGGGGCCAACGAGCAGTACTTC	CASSVSPSGTGANEQYF
TRBD1	NA	TRBV11-2	TRBJ2-7	TGTGCCAGCAGCTTCGGGACAGGGTCTTACGAGCAGTACTTC	CASSFGTGSYEQYF
NA	few	TRBV4-2	TRBJ1-1	TGTGCCAGCATCGGCAGGGCTCTCACTGAAGCTTTCTTT	CASIGRALTEAFF
TRBD2	NA	TRBV15	TRBJ2-2	TGTGCCACCAGCAGAGATCGGGGGGGGATCACCGGGGAGCTGTTTTTT	CATSRDRGGITGELFF
NA	NA	TRBV7-2	TRBJ1-1	TGTGCCAGCAGCCCGACGGGTCTTTTAAACACTGAAGCTTTCTTT	CASSPTGLLNTEAFF
TRBD2	NA	TRBV9	TRBJ2-1	TGTGCCAGCAGCGTGACTAGCGGTCGTGGGGATCAGTTCTTC	CASSVTSGRGDQFF
TRBD1	NA	TRBV28	TRBJ2-3	TGTGCCAGCAGTTTAAGGCAGGGGGCAGTAGATACGCAGTATTTT	CASSLRQGAVDTQYF
NA	NA	TRBV19	TRBJ2-2	TGTGCCAGTAGTATTGCCAGGGGAGCGAACACCGGGGAGCTGTTTTTT	CASSIARGANTGELFF
TRBD1	NA	TRBV4-1	TRBJ1-1	TGCGCCAGCAGCCTGGGACAGTTGAACACTGAAGCTTTCTTT	CASSLGQLNTEAFF
TRBD2	NA	TRBV27	TRBJ2-1	TGTGCCAGCAGCTTTAGCGGGGCTGACAATGAGCAGTTCTTC	CASSFSGADNEQFF